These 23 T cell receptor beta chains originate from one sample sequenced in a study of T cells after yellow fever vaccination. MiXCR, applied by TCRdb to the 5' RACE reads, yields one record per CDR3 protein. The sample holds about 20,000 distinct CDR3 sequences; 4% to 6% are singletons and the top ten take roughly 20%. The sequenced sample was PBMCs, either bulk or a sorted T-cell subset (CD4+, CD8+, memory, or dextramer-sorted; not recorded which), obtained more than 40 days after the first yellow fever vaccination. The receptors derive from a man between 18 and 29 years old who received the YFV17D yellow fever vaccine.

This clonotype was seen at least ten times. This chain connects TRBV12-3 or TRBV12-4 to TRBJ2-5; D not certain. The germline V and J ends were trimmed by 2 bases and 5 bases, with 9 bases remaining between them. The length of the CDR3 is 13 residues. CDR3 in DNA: TGTGCCAGCAGTTTAAATTTTGGGGAGACCCAGTACTTC. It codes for CASSLNFGETQYF.

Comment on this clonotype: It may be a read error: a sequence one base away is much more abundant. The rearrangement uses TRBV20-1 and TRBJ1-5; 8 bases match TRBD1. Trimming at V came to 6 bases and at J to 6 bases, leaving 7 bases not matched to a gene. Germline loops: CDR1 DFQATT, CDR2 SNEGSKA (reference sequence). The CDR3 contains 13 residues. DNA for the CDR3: TGCAGTGCGCACAGGGGGGTCGGTCAGCCCCAGCATTTT. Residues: CSAHRGVGQPQHF.

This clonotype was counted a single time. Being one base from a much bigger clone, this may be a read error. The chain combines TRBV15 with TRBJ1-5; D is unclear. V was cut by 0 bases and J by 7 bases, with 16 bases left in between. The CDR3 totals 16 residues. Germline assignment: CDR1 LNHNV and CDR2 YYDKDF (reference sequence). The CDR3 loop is CATSRDQEGAKQPQHF. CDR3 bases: TGTGCCACCAGCAGAGATCAAGAGGGAGCCAAGCAGCCCCAGCATTTT. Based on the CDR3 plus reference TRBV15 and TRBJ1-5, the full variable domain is DAMVIQNPRYQVTQFGKPVTLSCSQTLNHNVMYWYQQKSSQAPKLLFHYYDKDFNNEADTPDNFQSRRPNTSFCFLDIRSPGLGDTAMYLCATSRDQEGAKQPQHFGDGTRLSIL.

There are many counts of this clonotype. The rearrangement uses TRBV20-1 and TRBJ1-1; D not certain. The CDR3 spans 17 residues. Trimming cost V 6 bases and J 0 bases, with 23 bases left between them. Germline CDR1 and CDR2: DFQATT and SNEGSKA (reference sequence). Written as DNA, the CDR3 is TGCAGTGCCCACCCCTTGGAGGTCTCAGGAATGAACACTGAAGCTTTCTTT. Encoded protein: CSAHPLEVSGMNTEAFF.

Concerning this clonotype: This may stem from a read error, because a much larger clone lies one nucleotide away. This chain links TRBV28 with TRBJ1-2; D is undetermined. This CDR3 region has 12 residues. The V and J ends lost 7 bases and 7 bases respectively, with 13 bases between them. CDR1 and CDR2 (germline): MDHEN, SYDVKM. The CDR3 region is CASTVSGSGYTF. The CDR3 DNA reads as TGTGCCAGCACTGTCTCAGGATCTGGCTACACCTTC.

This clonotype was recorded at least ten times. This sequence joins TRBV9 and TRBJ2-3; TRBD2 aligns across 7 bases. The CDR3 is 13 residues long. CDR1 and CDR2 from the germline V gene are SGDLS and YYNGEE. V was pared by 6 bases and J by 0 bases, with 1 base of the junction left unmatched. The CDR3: CASNGGSTDTQYF. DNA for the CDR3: TGTGCCAGCAACGGGGGGAGCACAGATACGCAGTATTTT.

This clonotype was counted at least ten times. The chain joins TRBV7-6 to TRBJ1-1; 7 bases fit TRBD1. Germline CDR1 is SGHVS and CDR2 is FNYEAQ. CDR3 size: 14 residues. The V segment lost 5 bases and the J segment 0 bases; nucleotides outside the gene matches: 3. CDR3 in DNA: TGTGCCAGCAGCAGGGACAGTCTGAACACTGAAGCTTTCTTT. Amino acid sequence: CASSRDSLNTEAFF.

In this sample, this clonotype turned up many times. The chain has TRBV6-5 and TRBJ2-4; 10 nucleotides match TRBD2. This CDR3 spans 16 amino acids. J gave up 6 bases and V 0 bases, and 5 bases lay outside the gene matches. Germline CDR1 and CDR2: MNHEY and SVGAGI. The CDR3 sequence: CASSYSTASGGNIQYF. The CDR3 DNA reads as TGTGCCAGCAGTTACTCGACGGCTAGCGGGGGAAACATTCAGTACTTC.

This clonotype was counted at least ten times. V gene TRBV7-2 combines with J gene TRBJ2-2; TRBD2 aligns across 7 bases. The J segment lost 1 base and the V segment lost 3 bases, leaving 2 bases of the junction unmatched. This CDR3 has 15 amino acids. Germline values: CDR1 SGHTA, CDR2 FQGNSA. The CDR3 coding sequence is TGTGCCAGCAGCTTCAAGCGGGGGAACACCGGGGAGCTGTTTTTT. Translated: CASSFKRGNTGELFF.

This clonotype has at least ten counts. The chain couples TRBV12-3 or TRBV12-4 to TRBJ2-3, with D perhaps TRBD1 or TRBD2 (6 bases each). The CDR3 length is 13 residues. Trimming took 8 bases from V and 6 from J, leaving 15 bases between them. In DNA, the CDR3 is TGTGCCAGCGGGGCGAGGGGGGAGGATACGCAGTATTTT. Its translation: CASGARGEDTQYF.

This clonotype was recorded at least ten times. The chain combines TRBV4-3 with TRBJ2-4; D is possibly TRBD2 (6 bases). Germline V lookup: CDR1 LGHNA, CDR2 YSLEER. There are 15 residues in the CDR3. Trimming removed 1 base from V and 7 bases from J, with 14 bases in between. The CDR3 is CASSQAWAGRNIQYF. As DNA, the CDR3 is TGCGCCAGCAGCCAAGCGTGGGCAGGGAGGAACATTCAGTACTTC.

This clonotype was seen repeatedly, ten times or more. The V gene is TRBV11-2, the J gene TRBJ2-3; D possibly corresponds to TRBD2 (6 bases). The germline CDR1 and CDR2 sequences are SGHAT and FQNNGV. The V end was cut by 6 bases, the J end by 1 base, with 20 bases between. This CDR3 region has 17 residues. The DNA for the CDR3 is TGTGCCAGCAGAAGACCCGGCGCGGGGCGACGCACAGATACGCAGTATTTT. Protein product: CASRRPGAGRRTDTQYF.

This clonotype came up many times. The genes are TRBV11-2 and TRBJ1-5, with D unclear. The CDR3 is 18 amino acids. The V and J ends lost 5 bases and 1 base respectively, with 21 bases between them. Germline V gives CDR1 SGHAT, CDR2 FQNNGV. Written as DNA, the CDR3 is TGTGCCAGCAGCCGCCCATGGCGGTCGCCCAAGAGCAATCAGCCCCAGCATTTT. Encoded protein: CASSRPWRSPKSNQPQHF.

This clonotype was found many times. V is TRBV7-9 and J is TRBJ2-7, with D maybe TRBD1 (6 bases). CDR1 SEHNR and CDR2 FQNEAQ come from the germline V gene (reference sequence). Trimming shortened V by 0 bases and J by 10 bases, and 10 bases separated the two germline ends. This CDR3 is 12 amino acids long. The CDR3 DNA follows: TGTGCCAGCAGCTTAGCCCCAGGGACACAGTACGTC. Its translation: CASSLAPGTQYV.

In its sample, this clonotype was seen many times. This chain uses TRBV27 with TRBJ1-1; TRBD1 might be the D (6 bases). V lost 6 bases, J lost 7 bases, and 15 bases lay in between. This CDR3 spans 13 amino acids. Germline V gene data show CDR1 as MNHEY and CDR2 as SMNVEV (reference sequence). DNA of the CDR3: TGTGCCAGCAGGGGGGGGGGCCGACTTGAAGCTTTCTTT. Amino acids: CASRGGGRLEAFF.

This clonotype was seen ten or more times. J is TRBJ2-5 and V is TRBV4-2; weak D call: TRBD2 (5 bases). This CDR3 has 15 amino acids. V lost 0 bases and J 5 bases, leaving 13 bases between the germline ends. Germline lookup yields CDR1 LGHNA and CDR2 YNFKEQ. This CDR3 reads CASSQDGGSGETQYF. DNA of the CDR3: TGTGCCAGCAGCCAAGACGGCGGGTCCGGGGAGACCCAGTACTTC.

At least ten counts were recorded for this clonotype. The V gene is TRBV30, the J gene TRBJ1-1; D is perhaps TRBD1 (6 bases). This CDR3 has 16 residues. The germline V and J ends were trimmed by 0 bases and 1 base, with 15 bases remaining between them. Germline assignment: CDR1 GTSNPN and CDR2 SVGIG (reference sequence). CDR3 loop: CAWSVGPGARNTEAFF. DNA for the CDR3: TGTGCCTGGAGTGTAGGTCCAGGGGCTCGGAACACTGAAGCTTTCTTT.

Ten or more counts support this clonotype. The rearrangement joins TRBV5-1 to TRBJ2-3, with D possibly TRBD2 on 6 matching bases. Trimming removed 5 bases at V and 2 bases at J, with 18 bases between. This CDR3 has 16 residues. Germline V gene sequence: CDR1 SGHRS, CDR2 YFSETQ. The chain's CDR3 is CASRLLADQFTDTQYF. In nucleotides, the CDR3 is TGCGCCAGCAGGTTGTTAGCGGACCAATTCACAGATACGCAGTATTTT.

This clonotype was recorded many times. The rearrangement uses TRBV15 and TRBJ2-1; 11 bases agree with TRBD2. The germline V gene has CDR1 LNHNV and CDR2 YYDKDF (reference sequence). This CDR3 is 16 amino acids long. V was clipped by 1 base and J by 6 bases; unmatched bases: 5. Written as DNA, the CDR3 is TGTGCCACCAGCAGAGCCCCCCTAGCGGGGGGCAATGAGCAGTTCTTC. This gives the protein CATSRAPLAGGNEQFF.

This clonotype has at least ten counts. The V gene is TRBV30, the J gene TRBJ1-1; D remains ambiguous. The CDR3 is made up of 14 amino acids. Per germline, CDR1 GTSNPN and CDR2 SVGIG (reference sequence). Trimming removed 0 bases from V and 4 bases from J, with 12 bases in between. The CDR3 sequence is CAWSVGGRGTEAFF. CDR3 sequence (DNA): TGTGCCTGGAGTGTCGGCGGGCGGGGCACTGAAGCTTTCTTT.

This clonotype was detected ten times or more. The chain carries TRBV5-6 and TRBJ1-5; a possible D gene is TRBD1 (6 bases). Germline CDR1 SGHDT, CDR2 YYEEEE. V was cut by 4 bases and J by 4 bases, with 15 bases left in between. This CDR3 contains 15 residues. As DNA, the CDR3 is TGTGCCAGCAGCCCCCGGACAGTGCCGAATCAGCCCCAGCATTTT. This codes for CASSPRTVPNQPQHF.

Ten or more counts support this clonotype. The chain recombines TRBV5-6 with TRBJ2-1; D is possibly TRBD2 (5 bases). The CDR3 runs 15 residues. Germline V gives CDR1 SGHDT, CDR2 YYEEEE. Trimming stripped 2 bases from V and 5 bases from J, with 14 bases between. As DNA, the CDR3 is TGTGCCAGCAGCTTAGGACTGGCCGGAGACAATGAGCAGTTCTTC. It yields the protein CASSLGLAGDNEQFF. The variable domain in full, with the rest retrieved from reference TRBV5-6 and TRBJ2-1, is DAGVTQSPTHLIKTRGQQVTLRCSPKSGHDTVSWYQQALGQGPQFIFQYYEEEERQRGNFPDRFSGHQFPNYSSELNVNALLLGDSALYLCASSLGLAGDNEQFFGPGTRLTVL.

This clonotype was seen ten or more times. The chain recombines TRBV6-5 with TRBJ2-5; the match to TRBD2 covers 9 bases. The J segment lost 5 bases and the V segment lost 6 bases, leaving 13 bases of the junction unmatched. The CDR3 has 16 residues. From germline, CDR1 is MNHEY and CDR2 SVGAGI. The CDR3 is CASSRSSFSGGETQYF. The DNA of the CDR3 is TGTGCCAGCAGCCGGAGCTCCTTCAGCGGGGGGGAGACCCAGTACTTC.